This T cell receptor beta chain comes out of a study of identifying expanded T cells in peripheral blood. Collection occurred without any documented infections or immune events in donors. Turning to this clone: As yet, its antigen is unknown.

Sequenced by immunoSEQ multiplex PCR; TCRdb stores in-frame clones only, minus some. The sample lists approximately 83,000 clones, 70% to 90% occurring once. The CDR3 loop spans 13 amino acids. V was shortened by 2 bases and J by 7 bases, with 12 bases between the two germline ends. CDR1 and CDR2 from the germline V gene are SGHTA and FQGNSA. Study results and limitations: Variance in clone template counts between roughly two-week samples significantly increased with total template count across all healthy donors. Differentially abundant clones: roughly 1.3 between replicates, about 15 at roughly 15 days, 19 to 20 at four.

The sequence was collected from a person aged 18-70 years in good health. The sequenced material came from blood. This chain connects TRBV7-2 to TRBJ2-7, with D tentatively TRBD1 (5 bases). The CDR3 reads CASSLWGSPEQYF. In nucleotides, the CDR3 is TGTGCCAGCAGCTTATGGGGCAGTCCGGAGCAGTACTTC.